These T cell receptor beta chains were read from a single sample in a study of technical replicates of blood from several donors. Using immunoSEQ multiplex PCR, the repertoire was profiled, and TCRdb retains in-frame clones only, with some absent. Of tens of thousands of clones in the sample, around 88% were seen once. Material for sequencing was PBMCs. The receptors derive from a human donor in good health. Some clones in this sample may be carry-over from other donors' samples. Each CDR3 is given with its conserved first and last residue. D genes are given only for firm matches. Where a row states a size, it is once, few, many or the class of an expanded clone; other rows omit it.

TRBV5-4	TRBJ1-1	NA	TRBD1	TGTGCCAGCAGCACCCGGGACAGGACTCCTGAAGCTTTCTTT	CASSTRDRTPEAFF
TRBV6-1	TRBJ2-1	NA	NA	TGTGCCAGCAGTGTTGACGGAGGAAGCTCCTACAATGAGCAGTTCTTC	CASSVDGGSSYNEQFF
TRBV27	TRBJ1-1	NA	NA	TGTGCCAGCAGTTTTAGGGGGACCCCGGAGGAAGCTTTCTTT	CASSFRGTPEEAFF
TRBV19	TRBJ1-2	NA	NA	TGTGCCAGTAGTATAGATCGTCCGGACATCTATGGCTACACCTTC	CASSIDRPDIYGYTF
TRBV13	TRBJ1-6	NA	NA	TGTGCCAGCAGCTCTGGACAGTTGAGCTCCTATAATTCACCCCTCCACTTT	CASSSGQLSSYNSPLHF
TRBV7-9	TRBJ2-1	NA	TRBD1	TGTGCCAGCAGCCACGACAGGGGGGACAATGAGCAGTTCTTC	CASSHDRGDNEQFF
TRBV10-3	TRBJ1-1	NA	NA	TGTGCCATCAGGGGGAGCACTGAAGCTTTCTTT	CAIRGSTEAFF
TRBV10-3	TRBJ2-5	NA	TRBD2	TGTGCCACAGGGACTAGCGGGGGGGGCAGGGCAGAGACCCAGTACTTC	CATGTSGGGRAETQYF
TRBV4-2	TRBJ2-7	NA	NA	TGTGCCAGCAGCCAAGATCCCGGGGATTTAATCTACGAGCAGTACTTC	CASSQDPGDLIYEQYF
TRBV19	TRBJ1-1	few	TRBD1	TGTGCCAGTAGTACCAGGACAGGGATGAACACTGAAGCTTTCTTT	CASSTRTGMNTEAFF
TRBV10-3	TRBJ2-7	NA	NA	TGTGCCATCAGTGATACAGGTTACTACGAGCAGTACTTC	CAISDTGYYEQYF
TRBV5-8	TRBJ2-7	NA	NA	TGTGCCAGCAGCTTGGCCGGGGTGGACTACGAGCAGTACTTC	CASSLAGVDYEQYF
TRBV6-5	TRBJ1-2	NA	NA	TGTGCCAGCAGTTACGGCGGGGCTAACTATGGCTACACCTTC	CASSYGGANYGYTF
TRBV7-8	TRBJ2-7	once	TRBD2	TGTGCCAGCAGCTTGACTAGCGGGGCATACGAGCAGTACTTC	CASSLTSGAYEQYF
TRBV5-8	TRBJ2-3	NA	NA	TGTGCCAGCAGCCCAGGGGAGCGTTTTTCAGATACGCAGTATTTT	CASSPGERFSDTQYF
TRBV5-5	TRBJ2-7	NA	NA	TGTGCCAGCAGCTTACAGGGGGGGGAAACCTACGAGCAGTACTTC	CASSLQGGETYEQYF
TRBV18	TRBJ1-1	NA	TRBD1	TGTGCCAGCTCACCTGACAGGGTTGAGGCTTTCTTT	CASSPDRVEAFF
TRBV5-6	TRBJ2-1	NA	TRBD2	TGTGCCAGCAGCCGCCGGACTAGCGGGAGCTCCTACAATGAGCAGTTCTTC	CASSRRTSGSSYNEQFF